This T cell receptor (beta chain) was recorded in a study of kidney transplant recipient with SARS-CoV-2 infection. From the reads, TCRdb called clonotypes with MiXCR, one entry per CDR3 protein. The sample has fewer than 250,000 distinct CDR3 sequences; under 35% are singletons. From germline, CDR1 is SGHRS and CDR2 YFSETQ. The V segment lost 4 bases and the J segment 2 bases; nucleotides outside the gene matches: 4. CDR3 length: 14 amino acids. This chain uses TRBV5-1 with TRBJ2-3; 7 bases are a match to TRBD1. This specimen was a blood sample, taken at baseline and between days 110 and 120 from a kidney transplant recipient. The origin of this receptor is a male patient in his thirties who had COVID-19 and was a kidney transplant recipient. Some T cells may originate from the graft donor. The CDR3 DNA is TGCGCCAGCAGCCCCACAGGGGCCACAGATACGCAGTATTTT. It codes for CASSPTGATDTQYF.